Presented here are 19 T cell receptor beta chains from one specimen sequenced in a study of OX40 agonist ivuxolimab in advanced cancers. Profiled with immunoSEQ multiplex PCR; TCRdb holds only in-frame clones, not every one. The sample holds some 43,000 clones, approximately 86% seen once. The specimen was CD4+ or CD8+ T cells sorted from blood, collected in a trial of the OX40 agonist ivuxolimab. These receptors were collected from an adult with an advanced solid tumor such as melanoma, head and neck, liver or kidney cancer.

This rearrangement joins TRBV7-9 to TRBJ1-1; D is ambiguous. CDR1 and CDR2 (germline): SEHNR, FQNEAQ (reference sequence). V was cut by 8 bases and J by 0 bases, with 7 bases left in between. This CDR3 is 12 amino acids long. The chain's CDR3 is CASLEMNTEAFF. The CDR3 DNA follows: TGTGCCAGCCTGGAGATGAACACTGAAGCTTTCTTT.

This clone has only a few counts. The chain combines TRBV5-6 with TRBJ2-3; tentatively, D is TRBD1 (6 bases). Trimming took off 5 bases at V and 4 bases at J, with 14 bases between the two ends. The CDR3 totals 14 residues. In germline, CDR1 is SGHDT, CDR2 YYEEEE. The CDR3 loop is CASSSKTGSDTQYF. The CDR3, as DNA: TGTGCCAGCAGTTCTAAGACAGGATCAGATACGCAGTATTTT.

The chain uses TRBV19 and TRBJ2-3; D may be TRBD1 (6 bases). The CDR3 has 15 amino acids. Trimming took 4 bases from V and 1 from J, leaving 12 bases between them. CDR1 and CDR2 from the germline V gene are LNHDA and SQIVND (reference sequence). CDR3 amino acids: CASSTQPGGTDTQYF. As DNA, the CDR3 is TGTGCCAGTAGTACACAACCAGGGGGCACAGATACGCAGTATTTT.

The gene calls are TRBV6-5 and TRBJ1-1, with D unresolved. Germline CDR1 MNHEY, CDR2 SVGAGI. This CDR3 has 13 amino acids. V was trimmed by 3 bases and J by 4 bases, leaving 9 bases between them. CDR3 bases: TGTGCCAGCAGTTATACAGCGCGCACTGAAGCTTTCTTT. Protein: CASSYTARTEAFF.

The chain is built from TRBV19 and TRBJ1-4, with D unclear. CDR3 length equals 14 residues. The germline V and J ends were trimmed by 3 bases and 5 bases, with 10 bases remaining between them. Per germline, CDR1 LNHDA and CDR2 SQIVND (reference sequence). The CDR3 here is CASSMEGNNEKLFF. Written as DNA, the CDR3 is TGTGCCAGTAGTATGGAAGGGAACAATGAAAAACTGTTTTTT.

This chain connects TRBV30 to TRBJ1-3; D gene ambiguous. V dropped 2 bases and J dropped 3 bases, with 17 bases sitting between them. The CDR3 spans 16 residues. The germline V gene encodes CDR1 GTSNPN and CDR2 SVGIG (reference sequence). CDR3 sequence reads: CAWSTTRNIIGNTIYF. The CDR3, as DNA: TGTGCCTGGAGTACTACACGGAACATCATTGGAAACACCATATATTTT.

The chain joins TRBV7-8 to TRBJ2-3, with TRBD2 matching over 11 bases. CDR1 and CDR2 (germline): SGHVS, FQNEAQ. With 5 bases clipped from V and 2 bases from J, the junction kept 12 bases outside the gene matches. This CDR3 region has 18 residues. The CDR3 is CASSPGTSGATFTDTQYF. CDR3 nucleotides: TGTGCCAGCAGCCCCGGGACTAGCGGAGCAACGTTCACAGATACGCAGTATTTT.

The CDR3 coding sequence is TGTGCCAGCAGCTTCTTTCCGACAGGGGAAGGGAATGGCTACACCTTC. This translates into CASSFFPTGEGNGYTF. This sequence joins TRBV7-8 and TRBJ1-2, with TRBD1 matching over 8 bases. The germline V gene encodes CDR1 SGHVS and CDR2 FQNEAQ. V was pared by 3 bases and J by 6 bases, with 12 bases of the junction left unmatched. The CDR3 consists of 16 residues.

The chain links TRBV28 to TRBJ2-7; D gene unclear. Germline V CDR1 and CDR2: MDHEN, SYDVKM. The CDR3 has 13 amino acids. V shed 6 bases and J shed 0 bases, with 9 bases lying between them. The DNA of the CDR3 is TGTGCCAGCAGATACTCTATCTCCTACGAGCAGTACTTC. Its protein is CASRYSISYEQYF. Full variable domain (missing parts from reference TRBV28 and TRBJ2-7): DVKVTQSSRYLVKRTGEKVFLECVQDMDHENMFWYRQDPGLGLRLIYFSYDVKMKEKGDIPEGYSVSREKKERFSLILESASTNQTSMYLCASRYSISYEQYFGPGTRLTVT.

This clone was recorded once. The V gene is TRBV28, the J gene TRBJ1-2; D remains ambiguous. This CDR3 region has 14 residues. CDR1 MDHEN and CDR2 SYDVKM come from the germline V gene. V was pared by 2 bases and J by 5 bases, with 12 bases between. In DNA, the CDR3 is TGTGCCAGCAGTTTAACGGATCGTGGTTATGGCTACACCTTC. Translation: CASSLTDRGYGYTF.

This sequence joins TRBV5-1 and TRBJ2-2; 7 bases map to TRBD2. Trimming at V came to 7 bases and at J to 2 bases, leaving 11 bases not matched to a gene. This CDR3 is 16 amino acids long. Germline values: CDR1 SGHRS, CDR2 YFSETQ. The CDR3 DNA reads TGCGCCAGCTTTAAAGGGAGGGATATCAACACCGGGGAGCTGTTTTTT. The encoded protein is CASFKGRDINTGELFF. The full variable domain, rest sourced from reference TRBV5-1 and TRBJ2-2, is KAGVTQTPRYLIKTRGQQVTLSCSPISGHRSVSWYQQTPGQGLQFLFEYFSETQRNKGNFPGRFSGRQFSNSRSEMNVSTLELGDSALYLCASFKGRDINTGELFFGEGSRLTVL.

V and J are TRBV7-3 and TRBJ1-1; D not certain. V was clipped by 7 bases and J by 4 bases, with 10 bases between them. Germline CDR1 is SGHTA and CDR2 is FQGTGA. This CDR3 has 12 amino acids. The CDR3 nucleotides read TGTGCCAGCATTGTCTGGGGCACTGAAGCTTTCTTT. Translated, it gives CASIVWGTEAFF.

CDR3 sequence (DNA): TGTGCCAGCAGGGGGACCTCCAGCACAGATACGCAGTATTTT. Residues: CASRGTSSTDTQYF. The chain recombines TRBV2 with TRBJ2-3; D could derive from TRBD1 or TRBD2 (5 bases each). Germline V CDR1 and CDR2: SNHLY, FYNNEI. V gave up 6 bases and J gave up 0 bases, with 10 bases separating them. The CDR3 contains 14 residues.

The J gene is TRBJ2-7, the V gene TRBV7-2; D assignment may be TRBD1 or TRBD2 (5 bases each). The V and J ends lost 2 bases and 6 bases respectively, with 23 bases between them. In germline, CDR1 is SGHTA, CDR2 FQGNSA. The CDR3 consists of 17 residues. CDR3: CASSLRGPGLRSGEQYF. CDR3 sequence (DNA): TGTGCCAGCAGCTTAAGGGGACCGGGCCTAAGGTCGGGCGAGCAGTACTTC.

The chain uses TRBV28 and TRBJ1-2, with a possible D match to TRBD1 (5 bases). Per germline, CDR1 MDHEN and CDR2 SYDVKM. There are 16 residues in the CDR3. V was clipped by 4 bases and J by 4 bases, with 19 bases between them. In nucleotides, the CDR3 is TGTGCCAGCAGTTCCTTTACTAGGGGACGTAGCTATGGCTACACCTTC. It specifies CASSSFTRGRSYGYTF.

The chain links TRBV19 to TRBJ2-5; the D gene is possibly TRBD1 (7 bases). This CDR3 has 14 amino acids. V dropped 7 bases and J dropped 2 bases, with 14 bases sitting between them. Germline-derived CDR1 and CDR2 are LNHDA and SQIVND (reference sequence). The CDR3 loop reads CASKRGDRQETQYF. As DNA, the CDR3 is TGTGCCAGTAAGAGGGGGGACAGACAAGAGACCCAGTACTTC.

The V call is TRBV7-2, the J call TRBJ1-5; the D is unclear. V shed 3 bases and J shed 6 bases, with 12 bases lying between them. The CDR3 covers 14 residues. Germline V CDR1 and CDR2: SGHTA, FQGNSA. The CDR3 is CASSFGGSGQPQHF. In DNA, the CDR3 is TGTGCCAGCAGCTTCGGCGGGTCGGGTCAGCCCCAGCATTTT.

This clone has just one count. The chain links TRBV2 to TRBJ2-1; TRBD1 matches at 8 bases. Looked up from germline, CDR1 is SNHLY and CDR2 is FYNNEI. V lost 3 bases, J lost 14 bases, and 12 bases stayed unmatched. The CDR3 is 14 amino acids. In DNA form, the CDR3 reads TGTGCCAGCAGTGAGGGGCACCAGGGGGCGCCCGAGTTCTTC. Translated, it gives CASSEGHQGAPEFF.

This rearrangement joins TRBV7-3 to TRBJ2-3; D ambiguous. Trimming took 2 bases from V and 0 from J, leaving 6 bases between them. CDR1 is SGHTA, CDR2 FQGTGA, per germline. The CDR3 is 14 amino acids. The CDR3 nucleotides are TGTGCCAGCAGCTTACTGGGAAGCACAGATACGCAGTATTTT. It yields the protein CASSLLGSTDTQYF.